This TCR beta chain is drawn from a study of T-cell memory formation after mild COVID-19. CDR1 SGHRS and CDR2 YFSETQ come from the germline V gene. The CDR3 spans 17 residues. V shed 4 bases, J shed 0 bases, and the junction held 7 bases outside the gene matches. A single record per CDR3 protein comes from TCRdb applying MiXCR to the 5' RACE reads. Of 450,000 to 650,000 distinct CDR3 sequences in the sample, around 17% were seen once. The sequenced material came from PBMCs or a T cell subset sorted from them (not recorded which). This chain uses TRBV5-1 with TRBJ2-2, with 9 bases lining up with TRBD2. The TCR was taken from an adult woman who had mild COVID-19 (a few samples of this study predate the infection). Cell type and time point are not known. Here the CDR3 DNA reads TGCGCCAGCAGCAAGACTAGCGGCCTTTCGAACACCGGGGAGCTGTTTTTT. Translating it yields CASSKTSGLSNTGELFF.